This T cell receptor beta chain was sequenced in a study of human T cells and chemical hapten exposure. Time point: patch test 3, about 24 weeks after DPC sensitization. The treatment is: therapeutic diphenylcyclopropenone sensitization with weekly scalp DPC. Staff drew blood before applying each patch test. This clonotype was picked up a small number of times. Its antigen remains unidentified. Study-level points and caveats: Patch test score was positively correlated with the counts of PT1 expanded TCRs.

Individual cDNA molecules each carried unique molecular identifiers attached by the library. MiXCR, applied by TCRdb to the RACE reads, yields one record per CDR3 protein. Here the sample spans some 180,000 distinct CDR3 sequences, 24% being singletons. Germline-derived CDR1 and CDR2 are PRHDT and FYEKMQ (reference sequence). V was trimmed by 4 bases and J by 3 bases, leaving 6 bases between them. The CDR3 has 12 amino acids. The V call is TRBV13, the J call TRBJ1-1; D is uncertain. The source is a woman aged 40 to 50 with alopecia areata. Some clones in this sample may be carry-over from other donors' samples. The material was whole blood, obtained in connection with sensitization to the hapten diphenylcyclopropenone (DPC). The CDR3 spells CASSSQYTEAFF. The DNA for the CDR3 is TGTGCCAGCAGCTCCCAGTACACTGAAGCTTTCTTT.